The 11 T cell receptor beta chains presented below share a single source sample, sequenced in a study of cytomegalovirus exposure and HLA in healthy donors. Repertoires were generated with immunoSEQ multiplex PCR, while TCRdb's copy carries only in-frame clones and drops some. Among under 65,000 clones listed, 90% to 95% were seen once. The sequenced sample consisted of PBMCs. The receptors shown here come from a woman aged 18-30 years in good health and CMV-seropositive.

The chain links TRBV7-2 to TRBJ2-1; D is unresolved. Between the trimmed V and J ends, which lost 1 base and 7 bases, there was a span of 8 bases. CDR3 size: 13 residues. Germline V gene data show CDR1 as SGHTA and CDR2 as FQGNSA. For the CDR3, the DNA is TGTGCCAGCAGCTTAGGTCTAATTAATGAGCAGTTCTTC. Its protein product is CASSLGLINEQFF.

This clone came up once. This same CDR3 is encoded by further DNA sequences in the sample. The chain has TRBV9 and TRBJ1-1, with D unresolved. The germline CDR1 and CDR2 sequences are SGDLS and YYNGEE. There are 13 residues in the CDR3. Deletions cut 0 bases from V and 3 bases from J, with 6 bases between. CDR3 nucleotide sequence: TGTGCCAGCAGCGTAGGGTCAGACACTGAAGCTTTCTTT. It yields the protein CASSVGSDTEAFF. The whole variable domain, filled in from reference TRBV9 and TRBJ1-1, reads DSGVTQTPKHLITATGQRVTLRCSPRSGDLSVYWYQQSLDQGLQFLIQYYNGEERAKGNILERFSAQQFPDLHSELNLSSLELGDSALYFCASSVGSDTEAFFGQGTRLTVV.

This chain connects TRBV5-4 to TRBJ2-7, with 9 positions matching TRBD1. The trim removed 4 bases at V and 0 bases at J, leaving 5 bases unmatched. CDR1 SGHNT and CDR2 YYREEE come from the germline V gene (reference sequence). The CDR3 sequence is 15 residues long. The CDR3 DNA sequence: TGTGCCAGCAGCACCGGGACAGGGTTCTCCTACGAGCAGTACTTC. Translating it yields CASSTGTGFSYEQYF.

The rearrangement joins TRBV10-3 to TRBJ2-3, with D uncertain. V lost 2 bases, J lost 4 bases, and 16 bases lay in between. This CDR3 region has 16 residues. Germline lookup yields CDR1 ENHRY and CDR2 SYGVKD. CDR3 residues: CAISEEVIGLADTQYF. CDR3 coding DNA: TGTGCCATCAGTGAGGAAGTAATCGGGTTGGCAGATACGCAGTATTTT.

V is TRBV29-1 and J is TRBJ1-2; TRBD1 agrees at 9 bases. CDR1 and CDR2 from the germline V gene are SQVTM and ANQGSEA. This CDR3 has 16 amino acids. V trimming: 6 bases; J trimming: 9 bases; junction bases outside the gene matches: 20. DNA of the CDR3: TGCAGCGTACCAAACATAGACAGGGGGATTGGAGGGAGCTACACCTTC. Translated, it gives CSVPNIDRGIGGSYTF.

The J gene is TRBJ1-1, the V gene TRBV5-4; possible D gene TRBD1, 5 bases. V was cut by 0 bases and J by 3 bases, with 9 bases left in between. This CDR3 has 14 amino acids. Germline V gives CDR1 SGHNT, CDR2 YYREEE (reference sequence). In DNA, the CDR3 is TGTGCCAGCAGCTTGGATCAGGGATACACTGAAGCTTTCTTT. Translating gives CASSLDQGYTEAFF. The full variable domain, completed using reference TRBV5-4 and TRBJ1-1, is ETGVTQSPTHLIKTRGQQVTLRCSSQSGHNTVSWYQQALGQGPQFIFQYYREEENGRGNFPPRFSGLQFPNYSSELNVNALELDDSALYLCASSLDQGYTEAFFGQGTRLTVV.

The chain is built from TRBV6-1 and TRBJ1-1; TRBD1 is a possible D gene (6 bases). The CDR3 consists of 14 residues. Germline V CDR1 and CDR2: MNHNS, SASEGT. Trimming pared 6 bases from V and 1 base from J, leaving 12 bases between. The CDR3 bases are TGTGCCAGCAGAGTGGACAGTCAGAACACTGAAGCTTTCTTT. It yields the protein CASRVDSQNTEAFF.

The chain has TRBV2 and TRBJ1-3, with D maybe TRBD1 (5 bases). The length of the CDR3 is 15 residues. V gave up 4 bases and J gave up 7 bases, with 17 bases separating them. Germline V lookup: CDR1 SNHLY, CDR2 FYNNEI. The CDR3 DNA follows: TGTGCCAGCAGTGTATTTAGGGGCCTCGGGAACACCATATATTTT. This encodes CASSVFRGLGNTIYF.

This clone has only one observation. The chain carries TRBV6-1 and TRBJ2-3; 12 positions agree with TRBD1. CDR1 and CDR2 from the germline V gene are MNHNS and SASEGT. This CDR3 spans 18 amino acids. The J segment lost 2 bases and the V segment lost 2 bases, leaving 8 bases of the junction unmatched. CDR3 nucleotide sequence: TGTGCCAGCAGTGAATGGGGGGGACAGGGGGCTTTCACAGATACGCAGTATTTT. Protein product: CASSEWGGQGAFTDTQYF.

The chain carries TRBV2 and TRBJ2-7; tentative D call: TRBD1 (6 bases). The CDR3 runs 15 residues. The V end lost 3 bases, the J end lost 9 bases, and 21 bases lay between the germline ends. Per the germline V gene, CDR1 is SNHLY and CDR2 is FYNNEI. The CDR3 here is CASSDVGATGTMQYF. As DNA, the CDR3 is TGTGCCAGCAGTGACGTAGGAGCGACAGGAACTATGCAGTACTTC.

The chain couples TRBV5-1 to TRBJ2-5, with 9 bases aligning to TRBD2. CDR1 and CDR2 (germline): SGHRS, YFSETQ. The CDR3 is 16 residues long. V lost 0 bases and J lost 1; bases outside the gene matches: 4. The CDR3 DNA follows: TGCGCCAGCAGCTTGGTTCTGCGGGAGGGCCAAGAGACCCAGTACTTC. Its translation: CASSLVLREGQETQYF.